A selection of T cell receptor beta chains follows, all from one sample in a study of Graves' ophthalmopathy and Graves' hyperthyroidism. From the multiplex PCR reads, TCRdb called clonotypes with MiXCR, one entry per CDR3 protein. The data show a few hundred thousand distinct CDR3 sequences, 15% to 20% seen once. The material sequenced was peripheral blood. These receptors all stem from an adult woman with stable Graves' hyperthyroidism. Both conserved end residues are part of each CDR3. D genes are given only for firm matches. Not all rows give a size; the values are once, few, many and, for expanded clones, a class.

CDR3nt | CDR3aa | v_gene | d_gene | abundance | j_gene
TGCAGTGCTAGAGATGAATCTTGGGGCAGGGCCAACTATGGCTACACCTTC | CSARDESWGRANYGYTF | TRBV20-1 | - | many | TRBJ1-2
TGCGCCAGCAGCCAGGGAGTGGGGGCGTGGGAGCAGTACTTC | CASSQGVGAWEQYF | TRBV4-1 | - | many | TRBJ2-7
TGTGCCAGCAGTTACTCCCGCGAGCAGTACTTC | CASSYSREQYF | TRBV6-5 | - | many | TRBJ2-7
TGTGCCAGCAGCTTGCGGGACAATTACCGCTCTGGGGCCAACGTCCTGACTTTC | CASSLRDNYRSGANVLTF | TRBV7-2 | - | - | TRBJ2-6
TGTGCCAGCAGTTTTGGCAGGGGAGACGAGCAGTACTTC | CASSFGRGDEQYF | TRBV12-3/TRBV12-4 | - | many | TRBJ2-7
TGTGCCAGCAGTTACGAAGCGTACGGCGCGGGATCCCGACCGGAGACCCAGTACTTC | CASSYEAYGAGSRPETQYF | TRBV6-2/TRBV6-3 | - | many | TRBJ2-5
TGTGCCAGCAGCAGGGACGGCGCCTATGGCTACACCTTC | CASSRDGAYGYTF | TRBV28 | - | many | TRBJ1-2
TGTGCCAGCAGCTTAGTGAGAGGGGGCGCGGGGAGCACTGAAGCTTTCTTT | CASSLVRGGAGSTEAFF | TRBV7-9 | TRBD1 | many | TRBJ1-1
TGTGCCAGCAGGAACAGGGGCGAAGAGACCCAGTACTTC | CASRNRGEETQYF | TRBV28 | TRBD1 | many | TRBJ2-5
TGTGCCAGCAGCCAAGCCGGACAGGGGCCTGAGAGCTCTGGAAACACCATATATTTT | CASSQAGQGPESSGNTIYF | TRBV3-1 | TRBD1 | - | TRBJ1-3
TGTGCCAGCAGCCTACCTGACAGGGGGCACTACGAGCAGTACTTC | CASSLPDRGHYEQYF | TRBV12-3/TRBV12-4 | TRBD1 | many | TRBJ2-7
TGTGCCAGCACGACTAGCAACGGACCTCAAGAGACCCAGTACTTC | CASTTSNGPQETQYF | TRBV7-2 | TRBD2 | many | TRBJ2-5
TGTGCCTGGAGTCGGGACGTTAGCAATCAGCCCCAGCATTTT | CAWSRDVSNQPQHF | TRBV30 | - | many | TRBJ1-5
TGTGCCAGCAGCTTTTTGGGGGAGGACCAAGAGACCCAGTACTTC | CASSFLGEDQETQYF | TRBV11-2 | - | many | TRBJ2-5
TGCAGTGCTGTACAGGGTGGAACAAGGAGGGGGTACACCTTC | CSAVQGGTRRGYTF | TRBV20-1 | - | many | TRBJ1-2
TGTGCCAGCACTGACTACACCTACGAGCAGTACTTC | CASTDYTYEQYF | TRBV6-1 | - | many | TRBJ2-7
TGCAGCGTCTGTTCAACCGGGTCCGAGACCCAGTACTTC | CSVCSTGSETQYF | TRBV29-1 | - | once | TRBJ2-5
TGTGCCATCAGACCCACAGGGACCGCCACTGAAGCTTTCTTT | CAIRPTGTATEAFF | TRBV10-3 | - | - | TRBJ1-1
TGTGCCAGCAGTTACTCTCGGAACGGAGATCAGCCCCAGCATTTT | CASSYSRNGDQPQHF | TRBV6-5 | - | many | TRBJ1-5
TGTGCCACCAGTGGTGGGGGGCGCACTGAAGCTTTCTTT | CATSGGGRTEAFF | TRBV24-1 | - | many | TRBJ1-1
TGTGCCAGCAGCTTAGTGGCGAAACATGAAAAACTGTTTTTT | CASSLVAKHEKLFF | TRBV7-8 | - | - | TRBJ1-4
TGTGCCAGCAGTTGGAGCACAATAATCGGGTTCCGTGGCGAGCAGTACTTC | CASSWSTIIGFRGEQYF | TRBV12-3/TRBV12-4 | - | many | TRBJ2-7
TGTGCCAGCAGCTTAGCGTGGGAGAGGGTCACTGAAGCTTTCTTT | CASSLAWERVTEAFF | TRBV7-8 | - | many | TRBJ1-1
TGCGCCAGCAGCCAAGACAAGTATGGGACAGGGGCAAGAGAGACCCAGTACTTC | CASSQDKYGTGARETQYF | TRBV4-1 | TRBD1 | many | TRBJ2-5
TGCGCCAGCAGCCCGTGGGACTCAGCGTCCTACGAGCAGTACTTC | CASSPWDSASYEQYF | TRBV4-1 | - | many | TRBJ2-7
TGTGCCAGCAGTTTAGGGGGCGCGGAAAATTCACCCCTCCACTTT | CASSLGGAENSPLHF | TRBV12-3/TRBV12-4 | - | many | TRBJ1-6